Listed here are 28 T cell receptor beta chains from one sample, sequenced in a study of T cell changes during pregnancy in multiple sclerosis. Here immunoSEQ multiplex PCR was the method, and the copy in TCRdb shows in-frame clones only, minus some. The sample shows 95,000 to 100,000 clones, about 91% of them seen only once. The sequences come from peripheral blood, collected in the second trimester of pregnancy. The receptors stem from a female donor with multiple sclerosis, enrolled in a pregnancy study.

The chain couples TRBV5-1 to TRBJ2-5, with a possible D match to TRBD2 (6 bases). The CDR3 is 14 residues long. Between the trimmed V and J ends, which lost 2 bases and 1 base, there was a span of 9 bases. Germline V gene lookup returns CDR1 SGHRS and CDR2 YFSETQ. The CDR3 spells CASSFGLTQETQYF. CDR3 bases: TGCGCCAGCAGCTTTGGACTAACCCAAGAGACCCAGTACTTC.

The V gene is TRBV27, the J gene TRBJ2-7; TRBD1 agrees at 10 bases. CDR3 length equals 14 residues. Germline values: CDR1 MNHEY, CDR2 SMNVEV (reference sequence). Germline trimming cut 6 bases from V and 4 bases from J; bases unmatched to any gene: 6. The chain's CDR3 is CASRRDRGQYEQYF. In DNA form, the CDR3 reads TGTGCCAGCAGAAGAGACAGGGGGCAATACGAGCAGTACTTC.

The chain is built from TRBV5-1 and TRBJ2-1; 7 positions match TRBD1. Trimming removed 4 bases from V and 5 bases from J; junction bases left unmatched: 9. This CDR3 has 15 amino acids. The germline V gene encodes CDR1 SGHRS and CDR2 YFSETQ. Here the CDR3 reads CASSPAQGLHNEQFF. As DNA, the CDR3 is TGCGCCAGCAGCCCAGCACAGGGGTTGCACAATGAGCAGTTCTTC.

The chain employs TRBV5-1 and TRBJ2-5; TRBD2 matches 7 bases. After removal of 4 bases from V and 1 base from J, the junction contained 16 bases not matched to a gene. CDR3 length: 18 amino acids. The germline V gene encodes CDR1 SGHRS and CDR2 YFSETQ. CDR3 sequence: CASSPTVGSGIIQETQYF. The CDR3 bases are TGCGCCAGCAGCCCGACGGTAGGCAGCGGGATCATCCAAGAGACCCAGTACTTC.

The chain is built from TRBV28 and TRBJ2-7; 9 bases are shared with TRBD1. The CDR3 spans 14 residues. With 5 bases clipped from V and 6 bases from J, the junction kept 8 bases outside the gene matches. Germline CDR1 and CDR2: MDHEN and SYDVKM. The CDR3 DNA is TGTGCCAGCAGTCCGGCGACAGGGGGGATCGAGCAGTACTTC. This translates into CASSPATGGIEQYF.

CDR3 loop: CASSAGSLSSYNEQFF. The CDR3 region has the DNA TGTGCCAGCAGCGCGGGGTCCCTGAGCTCCTACAATGAGCAGTTCTTC. The V call is TRBV9, the J call TRBJ2-1; D might be TRBD2 (5 bases). CDR3 size: 16 residues. The germline V gene encodes CDR1 SGDLS and CDR2 YYNGEE. V dropped 3 bases and J dropped 0 bases, with 13 bases sitting between them.

This chain connects TRBV5-1 to TRBJ1-5; D not certain. The ends were cut back, 0 bases at V and 7 bases at J, with 11 bases in the middle. The CDR3 spans 14 residues. The germline V gene encodes CDR1 SGHRS and CDR2 YFSETQ. CDR3 protein: CASSLDHRGQPQHF. In DNA form, the CDR3 reads TGCGCCAGCAGCTTGGACCATAGAGGACAGCCCCAGCATTTT.

In nucleotides, the CDR3 is TGTGCCAGCAGTATATGGACTAGCGGTAACACCGGGGAGCTGTTTTTT. It yields the protein CASSIWTSGNTGELFF. The chain links TRBV27 to TRBJ2-2; 10 bases map to TRBD2. The germline V gene has CDR1 MNHEY and CDR2 SMNVEV (reference sequence). V shed 5 bases and J 2 bases; nucleotides not matched to a gene: 5. The CDR3 consists of 16 residues.

The chain combines TRBV9 with TRBJ2-5; 8 bases fit TRBD1. The CDR3 runs to 14 residues. Germline V gene data show CDR1 as SGDLS and CDR2 as YYNGEE. The junction had 5 bases not matched to a gene; V was cut back by 2 bases and J by 5 bases. CDR3 in amino acids: CASSVQGAGETQYF. The CDR3 coding sequence is TGTGCCAGCAGCGTCCAGGGGGCAGGGGAGACCCAGTACTTC.

This clone appeared once. The chain uses TRBV4-1 and TRBJ2-7, with D unclear. Germline V CDR1 and CDR2: MGHRA, YSYEKL. Trimming cost V 0 bases and J 5 bases, with 5 bases left between them. There are 12 residues in the CDR3. The chain's CDR3 is CASSQEANEQYF. CDR3 nucleotides: TGCGCCAGCAGCCAAGAAGCGAACGAGCAGTACTTC.

The V gene is TRBV21-1, the J gene TRBJ1-5. TRBV21-1 is designated a pseudogene. This CDR3 spans 17 amino acids. This CDR3 reads CASSKGGETRYNQPQHF. CDR3 bases: TGTGCCAGCAGCAAAGGGGGGGAGACACGGTACAATCAGCCCCAGCATTTT.

The chain combines TRBV5-6 with TRBJ2-3, with 7 bases identical to TRBD1. CDR1 and CDR2 (germline): SGHDT, YYEEEE. The J segment lost 2 bases and the V segment lost 4 bases, leaving 7 bases of the junction unmatched. This CDR3 region has 15 residues. The CDR3 region is CASSPDTGVTDTQYF. CDR3 coding DNA: TGTGCCAGCAGCCCCGATACAGGGGTCACAGATACGCAGTATTTT.

This clone turned up a few times. The chain links TRBV29-1 to TRBJ1-1; 9 bases match TRBD1. With V trimmed by 1 base and J by 8 bases, 8 bases remained unmatched. CDR1 SQVTM and CDR2 ANQGSEA come from the germline V gene. The CDR3 extends over 14 amino acids. CDR3 residues: CSVEGQQGATEAFF. The CDR3 nucleotides read TGCAGCGTTGAAGGACAACAGGGGGCCACGGAAGCTTTCTTT.

V and J are TRBV19 and TRBJ2-2; TRBD2 might be the D (6 bases). Trimming took off 6 bases at V and 3 bases at J, with 14 bases between the two ends. CDR3 size: 15 residues. Per germline, CDR1 LNHDA and CDR2 SQIVND (reference sequence). The CDR3 bases are TGTGCCAGTAGGACGCCGGGACTTGACACCGGGGAGCTGTTTTTT. It specifies CASRTPGLDTGELFF.

The chain is built from TRBV28 and TRBJ2-7; possibly TRBD1 for D (6 bases). V was pared by 11 bases and J by 1 base, with 30 bases between. Germline lookup yields CDR1 MDHEN and CDR2 SYDVKM. The CDR3 covers 18 residues. CDR3 protein: CAAHGYQGSSGVSYEQYF. The CDR3 coding sequence is TGTGCCGCCCACGGGTACCAGGGGTCGTCAGGGGTGTCCTACGAGCAGTACTTC.

A few counts support this clone. V and J are TRBV18 and TRBJ1-2, with D tentatively TRBD1 (6 bases). There are 14 residues in the CDR3. Per the germline V gene, CDR1 is KGHSH and CDR2 is LQKENI. V lost 2 bases and J lost 4, with 11 bases in between. Here the CDR3 reads CASSPSSQGYGYTF. The CDR3 DNA is TGTGCCAGCTCACCAAGCTCACAGGGCTATGGCTACACCTTC.

This clone was observed a few times. This chain links TRBV28 with TRBJ1-1; D not certain. Germline CDR1 is MDHEN and CDR2 is SYDVKM. Trimming stripped 6 bases from V and 2 bases from J, with 10 bases between. This CDR3 contains 13 residues. The CDR3 DNA sequence: TGTGCCAGCAGAGCCCCGGGAAACACTGAAGCTTTCTTT. This gives the protein CASRAPGNTEAFF. Using reference TRBV28 and TRBJ1-1 for the parts outside the CDR3, the full variable domain is DVKVTQSSRYLVKRTGEKVFLECVQDMDHENMFWYRQDPGLGLRLIYFSYDVKMKEKGDIPEGYSVSREKKERFSLILESASTNQTSMYLCASRAPGNTEAFFGQGTRLTVV.

This chain links TRBV7-2 with TRBJ2-5; 9 bases are shared with TRBD2. The CDR3 has 18 amino acids. Germline loops: CDR1 SGHTA, CDR2 FQGNSA. J was trimmed by 0 bases and V by 2 bases; bases with no gene match: 10. The CDR3 DNA is TGTGCCAGCAGCTTACGACTAGCGGTGGGGGCCTACCAAGAGACCCAGTACTTC. Translation: CASSLRLAVGAYQETQYF. Full variable domain (rest looked up from reference TRBV7-2 and TRBJ2-5): GAGVSQSPSNKVTEKGKDVELRCDPISGHTALYWYRQSLGQGLEFLIYFQGNSAPDKSGLPSDRFSAERTGGSVSTLTIQRTQQEDSAVYLCASSLRLAVGAYQETQYFGPGTRLLVL.

The V gene is TRBV7-8, the J gene TRBJ2-7, with D possibly TRBD2 on 6 matching bases. V was shortened by 1 base and J by 0 bases, with 16 bases between the two germline ends. The germline CDR1 and CDR2 sequences are SGHVS and FQNEAQ. CDR3 size: 17 residues. CDR3 in DNA: TGTGCCAGCAGCTTAGGGGTTAGCGGTTACTTCTCCTACGAGCAGTACTTC. This encodes CASSLGVSGYFSYEQYF.

The chain joins TRBV6-4 to TRBJ2-1; no definite D call. Deletions cut 8 bases from V and 4 bases from J, with 12 bases between. This CDR3 is 13 amino acids long. Germline CDR1 reads MRHNA; CDR2 reads SNTAGT. The CDR3 DNA follows: TGTGCCAGCGACTTTGGAGTATACAATGAGCAGTTCTTC. It codes for CASDFGVYNEQFF.

The gene calls are TRBV28 and TRBJ2-7; TRBD2 agrees at 13 bases. The CDR3 sequence is 17 residues long. The germline gives CDR1 MDHEN, CDR2 SYDVKM. J lost 0 bases, V lost 6 bases, and 8 bases had no gene match. CDR3: CASSPGLAGVSSYEQYF. CDR3 DNA: TGTGCCAGCAGCCCCGGACTAGCGGGAGTTAGCTCCTACGAGCAGTACTTC. The complete variable domain, with remaining parts taken from reference TRBV28 and TRBJ2-7, reads DVKVTQSSRYLVKRTGEKVFLECVQDMDHENMFWYRQDPGLGLRLIYFSYDVKMKEKGDIPEGYSVSREKKERFSLILESASTNQTSMYLCASSPGLAGVSSYEQYFGPGTRLTVT.

J is TRBJ2-7 and V is TRBV29-1, with TRBD1 identical over 8 bases. The CDR3 covers 15 residues. V was pared by 4 bases and J by 3 bases, with 11 bases of the junction left unmatched. The germline V gene has CDR1 SQVTM and CDR2 ANQGSEA. CDR3 DNA: TGCAGCGTTGCTAGGCCGGGACAGGCAAACTACGAGCAGTACTTC. Translated, it gives CSVARPGQANYEQYF.

This clone has only one observation. The genes are TRBV5-1 and TRBJ2-1, with 8 bases aligning to TRBD1. CDR1 and CDR2 from the germline V gene are SGHRS and YFSETQ. V shed 7 bases and J 4 bases; nucleotides not matched to a gene: 10. CDR3 size: 15 residues. CDR3 in amino acids: CASRSGTGSYNEQFF. CDR3 nucleotides: TGCGCCAGCCGCTCCGGGACAGGAAGTTACAATGAGCAGTTCTTC. Full variable domain (missing parts from reference TRBV5-1 and TRBJ2-1): KAGVTQTPRYLIKTRGQQVTLSCSPISGHRSVSWYQQTPGQGLQFLFEYFSETQRNKGNFPGRFSGRQFSNSRSEMNVSTLELGDSALYLCASRSGTGSYNEQFFGPGTRLTVL.

At least ten counts were recorded for this clone. The CDR3 bases are TGTGCCAGCAGTTTATTACAGGGTGAAGCTTTCTTT. It yields the protein CASSLLQGEAFF. This chain uses TRBV28 with TRBJ1-1, with TRBD1 as a possible D gene (6 bases). The CDR3 loop spans 12 amino acids. The V and J ends lost 1 base and 7 bases respectively, with 7 bases between them. Germline-derived CDR1 and CDR2 are MDHEN and SYDVKM.

CDR3 residues: CASSVLAKSSYEQYF. CDR3 bases: TGTGCCAGCAGTGTACTAGCGAAAAGCTCCTACGAGCAGTACTTC. The chain combines TRBV6-1 with TRBJ2-7, with TRBD2 identical over 7 bases. This CDR3 comprises 15 residues. V gave up 4 bases and J gave up 0 bases; unmatched junction bases: 6. Per germline, CDR1 MNHNS and CDR2 SASEGT.

The chain combines TRBV9 with TRBJ2-7, with D tentatively TRBD2 (5 bases). Trimming stripped 0 bases from V and 0 bases from J, with 10 bases between. The V gene's germline CDR1 is SGDLS and CDR2 YYNGEE. The CDR3 has 15 amino acids. CDR3 DNA: TGTGCCAGCAGCGTAGGGCCGGACTTCTCCTACGAGCAGTACTTC. Encoded protein: CASSVGPDFSYEQYF.

In this sample, this clone turned up once. The V call is TRBV5-6, the J call TRBJ2-7; D is perhaps TRBD2 (6 bases). V was pared by 3 bases and J by 3 bases, with 13 bases between. The CDR3 is made up of 14 amino acids. The germline CDR1 and CDR2 sequences are SGHDT and YYEEEE. The CDR3 protein is CASSSVAAGYEQYF. The DNA for the CDR3 is TGTGCCAGCAGCTCGGTAGCGGCGGGCTACGAGCAGTACTTC.

This chain joins TRBV6-1 and TRBJ1-5; perhaps TRBD1 as D (5 bases). V gave up 3 bases and J gave up 5 bases, with 11 bases separating them. CDR1 and CDR2 from the germline V gene are MNHNS and SASEGT. The CDR3 loop spans 14 amino acids. CDR3 coding DNA: TGTGCCAGCAGTGACAGGGTTCGGGATCAGCCCCAGCATTTT. Translating it yields CASSDRVRDQPQHF.